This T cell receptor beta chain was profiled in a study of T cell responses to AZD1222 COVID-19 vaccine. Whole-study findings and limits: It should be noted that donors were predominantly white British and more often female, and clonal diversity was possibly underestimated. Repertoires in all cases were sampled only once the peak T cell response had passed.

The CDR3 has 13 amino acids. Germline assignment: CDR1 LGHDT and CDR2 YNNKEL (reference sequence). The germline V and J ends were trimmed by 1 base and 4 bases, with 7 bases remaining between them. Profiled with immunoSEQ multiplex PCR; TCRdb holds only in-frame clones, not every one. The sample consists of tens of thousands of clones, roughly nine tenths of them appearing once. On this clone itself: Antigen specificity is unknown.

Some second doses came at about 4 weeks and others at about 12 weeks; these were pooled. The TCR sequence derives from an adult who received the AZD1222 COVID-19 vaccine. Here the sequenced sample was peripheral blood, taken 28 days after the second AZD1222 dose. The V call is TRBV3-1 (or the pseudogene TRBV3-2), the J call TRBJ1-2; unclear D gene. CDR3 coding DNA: TGTGCCAGCAGCCAAGGAACAGCCTATGGCTACACCTTC. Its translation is CASSQGTAYGYTF.